The clone carrying this T cell receptor beta chain has a handful of counts. What it binds is unknown. Germline V gene sequence: CDR1 SQVTM, CDR2 ANQGSEA. The CDR3 extends over 15 amino acids. Trimming at V came to 4 bases and at J to 6 bases, leaving 9 bases not matched to a gene. TCRdb analysed the RT-PCR reads with MiXCR anew, one entry per CDR3 protein. Here the sample spans 500,000 to 600,000 distinct CDR3 sequences, roughly 13% being singletons. The sample belongs to a study of response to subunit inactivated influenza vaccine. Whole-study findings and limits: The authors offered the suggestion that each seasonal influenza vaccination recruits few new T cells.

The sequence was collected from a man aged 50 to 59 who received an inactivated influenza vaccine. V and J are TRBV29-1 and TRBJ2-1, with 10 nucleotides matching TRBD2. The sample here was PBMCs from blood, taken 45 days after vaccination. The CDR3 nucleotides read TGCAGCGTTGTTGGGGCTAGCGGGAGTTCCAATGAGCAGTTCTTC. Translated, it gives CSVVGASGSSNEQFF.